The source of this TCR beta chain is a study of shared clonotypes between healthy human individuals. Study in general: Each donor contributed plates that comprised three CD4 naive, three CD4 memory, two CD8 naive and one CD8 memory. General observations from the study: Only blood was sampled, and tissue TCR repertoires likely differ from blood ones.

Comment on this clone: Its antigen is unknown.

CDR3 length: 17 residues. Trimming took off 0 bases at V and 7 bases at J, with 22 bases between the two ends. Germline-derived CDR1 and CDR2 are SGHDN and FVKESK. As processed by the authors: Junction-only immunoSEQ data arrived without quality scores, meaning filtering differed. The table came from immunoSEQ multiplex PCR; TCRdb's copy has only in-frame clones and leaves some out. Clonal size and the V and J genes are those of that table, whereas D and trimming came from the DNA. The sample holds 2,500,000 or so clones, roughly 90% seen once. The V and J genes are TRBV14 and TRBJ2-7; possible D gene TRBD1, 7 bases. Sequencing input: naive CD4+ T cells from PBMCs. Subset indicated: CD45RA+ positively selected. The clonotype comes from a man younger than 35 in good health. Some clones in this sample may be carry-over from other donors' samples. In DNA form, the CDR3 reads TGTGCCAGCAGCCAAGATTTCCCCAGGGGGGCAAGTGGGGAGCAGTACTTC. This encodes CASSQDFPRGASGEQYF.